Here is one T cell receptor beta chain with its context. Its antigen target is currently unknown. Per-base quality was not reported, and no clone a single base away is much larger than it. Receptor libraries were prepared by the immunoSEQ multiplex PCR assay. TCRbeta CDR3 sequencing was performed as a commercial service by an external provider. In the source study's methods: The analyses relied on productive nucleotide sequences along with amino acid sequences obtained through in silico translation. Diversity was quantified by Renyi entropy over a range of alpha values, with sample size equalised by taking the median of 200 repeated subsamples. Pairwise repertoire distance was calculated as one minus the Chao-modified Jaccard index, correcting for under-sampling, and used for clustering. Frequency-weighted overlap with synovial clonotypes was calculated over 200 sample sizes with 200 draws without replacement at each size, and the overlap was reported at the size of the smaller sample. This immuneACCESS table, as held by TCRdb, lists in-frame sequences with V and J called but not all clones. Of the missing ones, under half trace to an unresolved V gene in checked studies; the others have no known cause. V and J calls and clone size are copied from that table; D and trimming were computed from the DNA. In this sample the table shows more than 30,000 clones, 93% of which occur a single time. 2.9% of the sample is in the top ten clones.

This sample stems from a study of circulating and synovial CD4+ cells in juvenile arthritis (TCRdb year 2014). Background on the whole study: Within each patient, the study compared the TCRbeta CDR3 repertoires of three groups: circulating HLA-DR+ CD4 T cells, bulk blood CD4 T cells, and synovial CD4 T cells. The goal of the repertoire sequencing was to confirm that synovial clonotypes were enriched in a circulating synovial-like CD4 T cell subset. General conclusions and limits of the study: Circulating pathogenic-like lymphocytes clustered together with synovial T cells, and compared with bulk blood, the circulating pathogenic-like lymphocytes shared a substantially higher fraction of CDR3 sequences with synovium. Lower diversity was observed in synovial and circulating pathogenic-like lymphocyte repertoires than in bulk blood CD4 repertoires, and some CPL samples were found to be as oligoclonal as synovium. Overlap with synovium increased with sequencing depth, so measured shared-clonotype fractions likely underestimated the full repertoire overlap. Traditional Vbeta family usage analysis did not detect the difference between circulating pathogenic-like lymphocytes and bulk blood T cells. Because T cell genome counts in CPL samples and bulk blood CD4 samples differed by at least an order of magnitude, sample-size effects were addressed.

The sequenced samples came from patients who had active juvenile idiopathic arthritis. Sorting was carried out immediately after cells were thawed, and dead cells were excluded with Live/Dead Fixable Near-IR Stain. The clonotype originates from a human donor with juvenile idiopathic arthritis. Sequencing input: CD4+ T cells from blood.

The bases are TGTGCCAGCAGCGTAAACACCGGGACAGGGGCGGATACGCAGTATTTT. The encoded protein is CASSVNTGTGADTQYF. The chain joins TRBV9 to TRBJ2-3, with 10 central nucleotides matching TRBD1. Compared with germline, V lacks 1 base and J lacks 6 bases; bases without a gene match: 8. Reading from cysteine to phenylalanine, the CDR3 counts 16 amino acids. Of all the DNA, just the CDR3 is kept, 48 bases in frame from base 1. From the germline V gene, CDR1 is SGDLS and CDR2 is YYNGEE. The CDR3, completed at both ends by the reference TRBV9 and TRBJ2-3 genes, gives the full variable domain DSGVTQTPKHLITATGQRVTLRCSPRSGDLSVYWYQQSLDQGLQFLIQYYNGEERAKGNILERFSAQQFPDLHSELNLSSLELGDSALYFCASSVNTGTGADTQYFGPGTRLTVL.